The T cell receptor beta chain described here comes from a study of PD-L1 blockade in urothelial cancer. Turning to the study itself: Patients' atezolizumab regimen, 1,200 mg intravenously every 3 weeks, began in the mid-2010s. Timepoints chosen for blood analysis were 3 weeks (second dose) and 6 weeks after treatment start.

Time point denoted: pretreatment peripheral blood. Concerning this clone: Its matching antigen is unknown.

The germline V and J ends were trimmed by 2 bases and 6 bases, with 14 bases remaining between them. There are 15 residues in the CDR3. Germline CDR1 MNHEY, CDR2 SMNVEV (reference sequence). Study-wide results and limits: A below-median TCR clonality in blood before treatment predicted better survival.

Using immunoSEQ multiplex PCR, the repertoire was profiled, and TCRdb retains in-frame clones only, with some absent. In the table there are 30,000 to 40,000 clones, 75% to 90% of which are singletons. This sequence joins TRBV27 and TRBJ2-1; D not certain. This clonotype was obtained from a man aged 55-75 years with urothelial cancer. Specimen: PBMCs, collected around atezolizumab (anti-PD-L1) treatment. The CDR3 spells CASSLLSQRSNEQFF. CDR3 nucleotides: TGTGCCAGCAGTTTACTTAGCCAGAGAAGCAATGAGCAGTTCTTC.